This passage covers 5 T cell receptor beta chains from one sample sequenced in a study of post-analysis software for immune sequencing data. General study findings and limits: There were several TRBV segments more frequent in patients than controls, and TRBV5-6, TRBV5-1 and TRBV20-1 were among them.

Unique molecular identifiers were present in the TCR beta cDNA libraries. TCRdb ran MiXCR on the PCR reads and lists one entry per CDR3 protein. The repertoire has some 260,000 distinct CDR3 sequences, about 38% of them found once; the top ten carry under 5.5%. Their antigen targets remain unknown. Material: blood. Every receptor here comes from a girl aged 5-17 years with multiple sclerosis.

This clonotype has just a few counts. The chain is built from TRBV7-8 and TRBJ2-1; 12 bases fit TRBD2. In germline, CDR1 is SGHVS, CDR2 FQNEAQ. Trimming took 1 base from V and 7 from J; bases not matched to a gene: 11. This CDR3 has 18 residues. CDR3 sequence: CASSLGRTSGKESNEQFF. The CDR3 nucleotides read TGTGCCAGCAGCTTAGGACGGACTAGCGGGAAAGAATCGAATGAGCAGTTCTTC. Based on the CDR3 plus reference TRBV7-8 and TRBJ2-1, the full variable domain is GAGVSQSPRYKVAKRGQDVALRCDPISGHVSLFWYQQALGQGPEFLTYFQNEAQLDKSGLPSDRFFAERPEGSVSTLKIQRTQQEDSAVYLCASSLGRTSGKESNEQFFGPGTRLTVL.

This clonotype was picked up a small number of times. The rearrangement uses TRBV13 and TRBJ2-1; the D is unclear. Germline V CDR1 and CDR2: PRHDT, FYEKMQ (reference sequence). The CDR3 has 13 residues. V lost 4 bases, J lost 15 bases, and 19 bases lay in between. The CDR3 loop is CASSSRGPLVSFF. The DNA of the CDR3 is TGTGCCAGCAGCTCCCGAGGACCCCTAGTCTCGTTCTTC.

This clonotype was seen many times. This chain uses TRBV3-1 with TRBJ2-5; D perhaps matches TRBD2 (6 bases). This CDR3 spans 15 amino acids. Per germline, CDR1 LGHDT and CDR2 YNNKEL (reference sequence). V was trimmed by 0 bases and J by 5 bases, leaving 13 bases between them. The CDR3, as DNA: TGTGCCAGCAGCCAAGAACTAGCCCGATCTGAGACCCAGTACTTC. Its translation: CASSQELARSETQYF.

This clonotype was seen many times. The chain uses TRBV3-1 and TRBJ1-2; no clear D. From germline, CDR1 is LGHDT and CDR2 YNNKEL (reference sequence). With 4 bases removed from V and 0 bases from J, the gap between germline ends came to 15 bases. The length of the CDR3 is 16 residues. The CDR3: CASSPGIRIPNYGYTF. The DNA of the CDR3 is TGTGCCAGCAGCCCCGGGATAAGAATACCTAACTATGGCTACACCTTC.

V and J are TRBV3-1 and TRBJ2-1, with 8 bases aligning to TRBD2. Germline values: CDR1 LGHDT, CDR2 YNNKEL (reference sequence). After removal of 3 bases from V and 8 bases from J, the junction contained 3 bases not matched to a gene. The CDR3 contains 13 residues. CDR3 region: CASSQGTRDEQFF. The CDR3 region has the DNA TGTGCCAGCAGCCAGGGGACTAGGGATGAGCAGTTCTTC.